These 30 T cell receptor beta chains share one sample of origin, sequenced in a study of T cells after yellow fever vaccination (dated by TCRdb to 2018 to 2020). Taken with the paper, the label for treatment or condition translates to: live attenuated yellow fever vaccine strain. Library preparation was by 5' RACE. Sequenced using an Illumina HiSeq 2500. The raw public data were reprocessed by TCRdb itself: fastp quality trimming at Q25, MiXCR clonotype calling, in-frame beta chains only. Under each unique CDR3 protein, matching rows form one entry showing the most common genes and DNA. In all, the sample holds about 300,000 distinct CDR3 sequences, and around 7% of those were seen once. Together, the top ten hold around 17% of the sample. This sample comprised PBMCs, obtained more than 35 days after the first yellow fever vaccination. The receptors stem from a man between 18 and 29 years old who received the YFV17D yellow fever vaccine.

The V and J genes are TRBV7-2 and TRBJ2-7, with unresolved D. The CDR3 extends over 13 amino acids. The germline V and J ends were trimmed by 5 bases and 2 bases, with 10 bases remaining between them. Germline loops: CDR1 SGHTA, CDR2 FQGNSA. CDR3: CASSPPAAYEQYF. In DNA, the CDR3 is TGTGCCAGCAGCCCACCGGCAGCCTACGAGCAGTACTTC. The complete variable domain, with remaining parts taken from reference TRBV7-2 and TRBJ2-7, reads GAGVSQSPSNKVTEKGKDVELRCDPISGHTALYWYRQSLGQGLEFLIYFQGNSAPDKSGLPSDRFSAERTGGSVSTLTIQRTQQEDSAVYLCASSPPAAYEQYFGPGTRLTVT.

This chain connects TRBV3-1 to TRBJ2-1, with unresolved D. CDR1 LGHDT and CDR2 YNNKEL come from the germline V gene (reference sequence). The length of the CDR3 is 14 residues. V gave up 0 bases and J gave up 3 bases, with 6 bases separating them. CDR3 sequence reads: CASSQEDIYNEQFF. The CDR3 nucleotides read TGTGCCAGCAGCCAAGAAGACATCTACAATGAGCAGTTCTTC.

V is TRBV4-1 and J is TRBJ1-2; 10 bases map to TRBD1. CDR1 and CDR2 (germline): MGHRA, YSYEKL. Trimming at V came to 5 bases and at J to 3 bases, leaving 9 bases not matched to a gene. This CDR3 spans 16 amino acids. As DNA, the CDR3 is TGCGCCAGCAGCATGACAGGGGGCGTGGGAGACTATGGCTACACCTTC. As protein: CASSMTGGVGDYGYTF.

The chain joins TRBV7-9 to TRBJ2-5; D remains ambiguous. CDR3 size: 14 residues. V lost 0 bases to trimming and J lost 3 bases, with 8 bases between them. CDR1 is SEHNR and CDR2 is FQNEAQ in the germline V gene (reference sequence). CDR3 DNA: TGTGCCAGCAGCTTAGCACCGGTGAAAGAGACCCAGTACTTC. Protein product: CASSLAPVKETQYF.

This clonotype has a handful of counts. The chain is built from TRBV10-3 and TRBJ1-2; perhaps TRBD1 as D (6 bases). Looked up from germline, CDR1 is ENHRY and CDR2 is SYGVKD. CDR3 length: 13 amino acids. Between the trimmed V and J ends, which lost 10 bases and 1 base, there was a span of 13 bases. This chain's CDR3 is CATTSQGNYGYTF. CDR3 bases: TGTGCCACGACGTCACAGGGTAACTATGGCTACACCTTC.

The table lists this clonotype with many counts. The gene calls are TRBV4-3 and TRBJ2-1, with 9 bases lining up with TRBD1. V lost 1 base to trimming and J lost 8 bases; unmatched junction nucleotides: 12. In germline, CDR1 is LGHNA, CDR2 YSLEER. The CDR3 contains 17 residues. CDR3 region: CASSQVRPGQGTDEQFF. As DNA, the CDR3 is TGCGCCAGCAGCCAAGTCCGACCGGGACAGGGAACCGATGAGCAGTTCTTC.

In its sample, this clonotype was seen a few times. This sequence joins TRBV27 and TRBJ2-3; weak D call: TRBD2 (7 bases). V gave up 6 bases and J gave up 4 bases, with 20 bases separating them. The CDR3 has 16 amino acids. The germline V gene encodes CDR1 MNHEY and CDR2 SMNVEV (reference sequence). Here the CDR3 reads CASSPFLGGGADTQYF. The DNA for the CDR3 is TGTGCCAGCAGCCCTTTTTTAGGGGGAGGGGCAGATACGCAGTATTTT.

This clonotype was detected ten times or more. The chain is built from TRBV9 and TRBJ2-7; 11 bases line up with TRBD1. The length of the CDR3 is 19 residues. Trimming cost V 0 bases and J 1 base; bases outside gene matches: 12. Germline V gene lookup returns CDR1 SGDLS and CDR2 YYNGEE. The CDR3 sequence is CASSVGSIEGQGGSYEQYF. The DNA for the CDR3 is TGTGCCAGCAGCGTAGGAAGTATCGAGGGACAGGGGGGATCCTACGAGCAGTACTTC. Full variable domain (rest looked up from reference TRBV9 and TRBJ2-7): DSGVTQTPKHLITATGQRVTLRCSPRSGDLSVYWYQQSLDQGLQFLIQYYNGEERAKGNILERFSAQQFPDLHSELNLSSLELGDSALYFCASSVGSIEGQGGSYEQYFGPGTRLTVT.

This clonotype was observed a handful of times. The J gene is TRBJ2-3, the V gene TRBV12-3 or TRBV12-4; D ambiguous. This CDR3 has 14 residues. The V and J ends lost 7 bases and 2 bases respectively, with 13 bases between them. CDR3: CASTKGRSTDTQYF. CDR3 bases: TGTGCCAGCACCAAAGGGCGGTCCACAGATACGCAGTATTTT.

The CDR3 DNA follows: TGTGCCAGCAGTTCAGACGAGCAGTACGTC. Protein sequence: CASSSDEQYV. This chain connects TRBV6-2 or TRBV6-3 to TRBJ2-7, with no clear D. The CDR3 contains 10 residues. V was cut by 4 bases and J by 5 bases, with 3 bases left in between. Germline assignment: CDR1 MNHEY and CDR2 SVGEGT.

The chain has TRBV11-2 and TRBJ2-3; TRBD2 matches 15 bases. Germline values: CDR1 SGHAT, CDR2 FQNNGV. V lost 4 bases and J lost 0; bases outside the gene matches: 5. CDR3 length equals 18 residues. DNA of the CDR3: TGTGCCAGCAGCTCCCGGACTAGCGGGGGGGGGAGCACAGATACGCAGTATTTT. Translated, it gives CASSSRTSGGGSTDTQYF.

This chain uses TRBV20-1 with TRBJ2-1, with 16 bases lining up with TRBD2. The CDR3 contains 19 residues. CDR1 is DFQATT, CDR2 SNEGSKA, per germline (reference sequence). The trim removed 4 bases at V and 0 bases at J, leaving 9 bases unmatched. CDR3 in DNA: TGCAGTGCTACCGGGACTAGCGGGGGGGCCACGAGCTCCTACAATGAGCAGTTCTTC. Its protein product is CSATGTSGGATSSYNEQFF.

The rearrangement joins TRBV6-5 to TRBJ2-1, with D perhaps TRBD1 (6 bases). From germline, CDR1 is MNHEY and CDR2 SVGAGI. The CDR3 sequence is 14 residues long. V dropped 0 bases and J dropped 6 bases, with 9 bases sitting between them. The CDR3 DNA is TGTGCCAGCAGTTACTCACAGGGTCCCAATGAGCAGTTCTTC. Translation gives CASSYSQGPNEQFF.

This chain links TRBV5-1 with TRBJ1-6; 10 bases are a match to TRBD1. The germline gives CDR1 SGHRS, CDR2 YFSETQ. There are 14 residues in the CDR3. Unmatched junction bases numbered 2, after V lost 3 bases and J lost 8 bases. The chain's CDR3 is CASSSGQGDSPLHF. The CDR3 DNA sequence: TGCGCCAGCAGCTCCGGACAGGGGGATTCACCCCTCCACTTT. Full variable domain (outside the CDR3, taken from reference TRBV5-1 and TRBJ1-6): KAGVTQTPRYLIKTRGQQVTLSCSPISGHRSVSWYQQTPGQGLQFLFEYFSETQRNKGNFPGRFSGRQFSNSRSEMNVSTLELGDSALYLCASSSGQGDSPLHFGNGTRLTVT.

The CDR3 region is CASSIGKLEGTQYF. DNA for the CDR3: TGCGCCAGCAGCATTGGGAAACTAGAGGGGACCCAGTACTTC. The chain links TRBV5-1 to TRBJ2-5, with a tentative D call TRBD2 (5 bases). Germline values: CDR1 SGHRS, CDR2 YFSETQ. Between the trimmed V and J ends, which lost 4 bases and 7 bases, there was a span of 17 bases. The CDR3 loop spans 14 amino acids.

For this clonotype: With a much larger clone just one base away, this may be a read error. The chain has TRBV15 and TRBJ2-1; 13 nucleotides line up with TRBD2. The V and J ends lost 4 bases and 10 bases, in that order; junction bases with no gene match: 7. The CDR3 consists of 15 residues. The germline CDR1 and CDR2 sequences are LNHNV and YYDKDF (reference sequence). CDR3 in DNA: TGTGCCACCAGCACAAGGACTAGCGGGGGTGAAGAGCAGTTCTTC. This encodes CATSTRTSGGEEQFF.

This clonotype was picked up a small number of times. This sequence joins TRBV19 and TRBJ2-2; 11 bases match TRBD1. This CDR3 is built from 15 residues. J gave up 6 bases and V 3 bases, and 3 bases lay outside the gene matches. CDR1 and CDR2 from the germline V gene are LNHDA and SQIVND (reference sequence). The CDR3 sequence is CASSIGTGGAGELFF. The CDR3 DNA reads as TGTGCCAGTAGTATCGGGACAGGGGGTGCCGGGGAGCTGTTTTTT.

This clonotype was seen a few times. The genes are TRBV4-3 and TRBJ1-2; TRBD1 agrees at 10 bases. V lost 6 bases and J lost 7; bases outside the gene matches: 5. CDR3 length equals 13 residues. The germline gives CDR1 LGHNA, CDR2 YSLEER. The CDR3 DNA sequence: TGCGCCAGCAGTGCGGGACAGGGGCCTGGCTACACCTTC. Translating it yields CASSAGQGPGYTF.

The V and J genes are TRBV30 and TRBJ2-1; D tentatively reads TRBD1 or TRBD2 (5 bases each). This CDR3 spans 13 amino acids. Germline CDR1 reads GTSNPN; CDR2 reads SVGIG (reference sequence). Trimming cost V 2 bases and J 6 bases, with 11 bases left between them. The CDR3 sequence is CAWSRGISNEQFF. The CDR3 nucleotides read TGTGCCTGGAGTCGGGGCATCTCCAATGAGCAGTTCTTC.

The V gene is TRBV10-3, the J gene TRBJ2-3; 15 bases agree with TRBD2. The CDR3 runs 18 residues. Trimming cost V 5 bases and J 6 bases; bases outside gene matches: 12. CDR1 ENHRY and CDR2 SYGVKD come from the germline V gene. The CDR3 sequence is CAISRGTSGGRHIDTQYF. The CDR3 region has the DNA TGTGCCATCAGTCGAGGGACTAGCGGGGGGCGCCACATCGATACGCAGTATTTT.

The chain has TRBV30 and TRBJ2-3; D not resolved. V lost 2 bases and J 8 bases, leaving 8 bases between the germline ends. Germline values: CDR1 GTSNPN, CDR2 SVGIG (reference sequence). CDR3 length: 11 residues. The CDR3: CAWSPASTQYF. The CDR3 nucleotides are TGTGCCTGGAGTCCGGCTTCTACGCAGTATTTT.

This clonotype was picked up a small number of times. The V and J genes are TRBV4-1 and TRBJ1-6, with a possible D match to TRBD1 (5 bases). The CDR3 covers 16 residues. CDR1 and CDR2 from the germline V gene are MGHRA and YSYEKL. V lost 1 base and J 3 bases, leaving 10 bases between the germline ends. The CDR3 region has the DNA TGCGCCAGCAGCCAAGTCGGCAGGGACTATAATTCACCCCTCCACTTT. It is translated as CASSQVGRDYNSPLHF.

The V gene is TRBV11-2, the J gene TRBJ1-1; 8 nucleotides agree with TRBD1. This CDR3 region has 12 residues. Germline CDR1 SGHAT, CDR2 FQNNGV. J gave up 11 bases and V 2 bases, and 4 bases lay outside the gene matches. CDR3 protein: CASSLNDRGAFF. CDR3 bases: TGTGCCAGCAGCTTAAACGACAGGGGTGCTTTCTTT.

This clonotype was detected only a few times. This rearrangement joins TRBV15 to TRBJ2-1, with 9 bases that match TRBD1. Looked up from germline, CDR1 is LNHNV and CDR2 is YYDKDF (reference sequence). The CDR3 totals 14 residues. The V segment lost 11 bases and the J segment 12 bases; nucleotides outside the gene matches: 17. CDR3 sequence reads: CAAGADRGGEMQFF. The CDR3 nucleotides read TGTGCCGCCGGGGCGGACAGGGGAGGGGAAATGCAGTTCTTC.

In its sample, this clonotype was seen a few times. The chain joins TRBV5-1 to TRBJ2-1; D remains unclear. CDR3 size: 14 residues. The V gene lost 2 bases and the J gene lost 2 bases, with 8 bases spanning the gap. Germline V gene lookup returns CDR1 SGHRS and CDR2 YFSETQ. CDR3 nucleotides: TGCGCCAGCAGCTTAGAGGCAGCCTACAATGAGCAGTTCTTC. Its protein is CASSLEAAYNEQFF.

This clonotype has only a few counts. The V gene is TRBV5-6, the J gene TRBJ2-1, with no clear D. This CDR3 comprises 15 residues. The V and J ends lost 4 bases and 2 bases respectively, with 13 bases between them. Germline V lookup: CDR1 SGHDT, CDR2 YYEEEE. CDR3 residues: CASSPGGLPYNEQFF. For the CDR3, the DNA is TGTGCCAGCAGCCCGGGCGGCTTACCCTACAATGAGCAGTTCTTC. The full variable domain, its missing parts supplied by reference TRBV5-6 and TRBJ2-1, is DAGVTQSPTHLIKTRGQQVTLRCSPKSGHDTVSWYQQALGQGPQFIFQYYEEEERQRGNFPDRFSGHQFPNYSSELNVNALLLGDSALYLCASSPGGLPYNEQFFGPGTRLTVL.

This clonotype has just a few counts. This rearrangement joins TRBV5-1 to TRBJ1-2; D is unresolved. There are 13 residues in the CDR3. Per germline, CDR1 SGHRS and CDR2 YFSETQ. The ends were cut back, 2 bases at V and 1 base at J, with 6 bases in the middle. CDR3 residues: CASSFKNNYGYTF. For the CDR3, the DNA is TGCGCCAGCAGCTTTAAAAATAACTATGGCTACACCTTC.

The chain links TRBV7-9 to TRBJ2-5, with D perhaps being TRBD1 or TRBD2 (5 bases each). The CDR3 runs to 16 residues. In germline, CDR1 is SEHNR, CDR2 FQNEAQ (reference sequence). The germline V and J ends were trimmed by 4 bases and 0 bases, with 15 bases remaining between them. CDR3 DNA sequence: TGTGCCAGCAGCTCCTGGTCCAGGGAGTACCAAGAGACCCAGTACTTC. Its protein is CASSSWSREYQETQYF. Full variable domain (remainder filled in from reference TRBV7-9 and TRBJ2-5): DTGVSQNPRHKITKRGQNVTFRCDPISEHNRLYWYRQTLGQGPEFLTYFQNEAQLEKSRLLSDRFSAERPKGSFSTLEIQRTEQGDSAMYLCASSSWSREYQETQYFGPGTRLLVL.

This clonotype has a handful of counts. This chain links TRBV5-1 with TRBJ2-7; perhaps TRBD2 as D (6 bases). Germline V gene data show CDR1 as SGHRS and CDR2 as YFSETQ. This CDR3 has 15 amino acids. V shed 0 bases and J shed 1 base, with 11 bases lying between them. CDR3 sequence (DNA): TGCGCCAGCAGCTTGGCCGTGGGGACTTCCTACGAGCAGTACTTC. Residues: CASSLAVGTSYEQYF.

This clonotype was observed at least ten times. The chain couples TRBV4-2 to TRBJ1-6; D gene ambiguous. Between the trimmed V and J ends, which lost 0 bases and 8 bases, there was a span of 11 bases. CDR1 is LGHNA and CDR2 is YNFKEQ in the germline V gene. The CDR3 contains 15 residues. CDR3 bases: TGTGCCAGCAGCCAAGAAGGTGGCCCTTATTCACCCCTCCACTTT. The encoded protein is CASSQEGGPYSPLHF.